The entry that follows covers one T cell receptor beta chain sequence. Produced via immunoSEQ multiplex PCR; TCRdb's table is partial and in-frame only. The data show tens of thousands of clones, about nine tenths seen once. This sample is part of a study of T cell changes during pregnancy in multiple sclerosis. The V gene's germline CDR1 is LNHDA and CDR2 SQIVND (reference sequence). V gave up 5 bases and J gave up 0 bases; unmatched junction bases: 3. The CDR3 sequence is 15 residues long. The source of this sequence is a female donor with multiple sclerosis, enrolled in a pregnancy study. Sequenced material: CD4+ T cells from peripheral blood mononuclear cells, taken before pregnancy. The chain is built from TRBV19 and TRBJ2-2, with 7 bases identical to TRBD2. Written as DNA, the CDR3 is TGTGCCAGTAGTCGAACTAGCGCGAACACCGGGGAGCTGTTTTTT. Translation: CASSRTSANTGELFF.